This TCR beta chain was identified during a study of Graves' ophthalmopathy and Graves' hyperthyroidism. The study's findings and limits: Blood was where most expanded thyroid clonotypes above 0.001 frequency also turned up. For separating ophthalmopathy from stable hyperthyroidism, a 13-signature model gave 85% to 90% sensitivity and about 82% specificity.

Worth noting for this clonotype: The antigen is unknown.

The study amplified TCR beta CDR3 regions using RNA transcripts. First-round RT-PCR employed HTBI primers, with a second-round multiplex PCR after it. TCRdb re-analysed the multiplex PCR reads in MiXCR, keeping a single row per CDR3 protein. Among approximately 700,000 distinct CDR3 sequences listed, about 41% were seen once. Clinical symptoms, serum thyroxine, TRAb, thyroid ultrasound and orbital computed tomography were relied on for diagnosis. Out of about 10 ml of fresh peripheral blood, PBMCs were obtained. Sequenced: peripheral blood. The source of this sequence is an adult man with Graves' ophthalmopathy.

Written as DNA, the CDR3 is TGTGCCAGCTCAGCGGGGGCCGATGACAGGGGGCTGGACACCATATATTTT. Protein: CASSAGADDRGLDTIYF. The chain joins TRBV18 to TRBJ1-3, with 10 bases fitting TRBD1. Unmatched junction bases numbered 15, after V lost 5 bases and J lost 8 bases. The CDR3 length is 17 residues. The germline gives CDR1 KGHSH, CDR2 LQKENI.